Here is one T cell receptor beta chain with its context. The sample originates from a study of blood T cell repertoires in COVID-19. The wider study: Whether acute or convalescent, the COVID-19 samples came from the United States, Italy and Spain. PBMCs, B-cell-depleted T cells, or T cells were the source of the cDNA or gDNA that made up the material.

Original data processing: How many nucleated cells were present was estimated from reference gene primer amplification. TCRdb keeps only in-frame clones here, not all; method: immunoSEQ multiplex PCR. From that table come the V and J calls and clone size; the DNA was used to work out D and trimming. The sample lists over 250,000 clones, around 92% seen once, with around 2.6% in the top ten. Those enrolled in Seattle joined during active infection and were followed longitudinally afterward. The source is a person under 30 with COVID-19, enrolled during active disease. Material: peripheral blood.

The CDR3 loop is CASTFSQYEQYF. The CDR3 DNA sequence: TGTGCCAGCACCTTTTCCCAGTACGAGCAGTACTTC. The chain is built from TRBV2 and TRBJ2-7; no definite D call. V was pared by 7 bases and J by 4 bases, with 11 bases between. The CDR3 is 12 amino acids. Looked up from germline, CDR1 is SNHLY and CDR2 is FYNNEI.